This T cell receptor beta chain was found in a study of shared clonotypes between healthy human individuals. Only CD45RO-negative cells positively selected for CCR7 counted as naive CD8 cells, so terminally differentiated effector memory CD45RA+ cells were excluded. Only in-frame clones appear in the TCRdb table, and some are missing; sequencing was by immunoSEQ multiplex PCR. Of about 2 million clones listed, about 95% were seen once; the top ten hold 1.1%. The V gene end was trimmed by 0 bases and the J gene end by 4 bases; junction bases not matched to a gene: 8. This CDR3 is 16 amino acids long. Germline values: CDR1 ENHRY, CDR2 SYGVKD.

The chain couples TRBV10-3 to TRBJ1-2; 7 nucleotides line up with TRBD1. The sequence derives from a man aged 18-30 years in good health. The specimen was naive CD8+ T cells sorted from blood. CDR3 region: CAISESRDSTIYGYTF. For the CDR3, the DNA is TGTGCCATCAGTGAGTCGCGGGACAGCACCATCTATGGCTACACCTTC.